This entry describes one TCR beta chain. The trim removed 4 bases at V and 3 bases at J, leaving 6 bases unmatched. Germline loops: CDR1 MNHNY, CDR2 SVGAGI (reference sequence). CDR3 size: 15 residues. Method: immunoSEQ multiplex PCR; TCRdb's copy keeps in-frame clones and lacks some. The data show about 99,000 clones, with about 89% seen just once and more than 4.5% held by the top ten. These data come from a study of blood T cell repertoires in COVID-19. Study overall: PBMCs, B-cell-depleted T cells, or T cells were the source of the cDNA or gDNA that made up the material.

The gene calls are TRBV6-6 and TRBJ1-3, with 7 bases aligning to TRBD1. Sequences were obtained from peripheral blood. The TCR originated in a human donor in a cohort sampled during active COVID-19. CDR3 in DNA: TGTGCCAGCAGTTTCGATACAGGGGTTGGAAACACCATATATTTT. Its translation is CASSFDTGVGNTIYF.